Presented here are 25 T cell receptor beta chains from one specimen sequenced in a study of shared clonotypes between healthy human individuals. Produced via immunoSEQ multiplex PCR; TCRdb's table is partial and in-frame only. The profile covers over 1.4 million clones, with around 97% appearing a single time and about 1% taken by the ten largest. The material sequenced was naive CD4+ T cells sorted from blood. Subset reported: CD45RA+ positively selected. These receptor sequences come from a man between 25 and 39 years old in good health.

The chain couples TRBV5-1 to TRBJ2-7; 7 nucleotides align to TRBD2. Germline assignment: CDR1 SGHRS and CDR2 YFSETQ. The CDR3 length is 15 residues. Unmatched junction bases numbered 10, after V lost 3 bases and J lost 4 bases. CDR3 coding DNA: TGCGCCAGCAGCTGGGGACTAAAGGGTTATTACGAGCAGTACTTC. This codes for CASSWGLKGYYEQYF.

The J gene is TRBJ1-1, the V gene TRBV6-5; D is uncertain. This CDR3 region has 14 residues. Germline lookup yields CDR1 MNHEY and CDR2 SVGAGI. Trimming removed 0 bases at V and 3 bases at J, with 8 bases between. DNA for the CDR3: TGTGCCAGCAGTTACTCTATCGCGGACACTGAAGCTTTCTTT. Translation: CASSYSIADTEAFF.

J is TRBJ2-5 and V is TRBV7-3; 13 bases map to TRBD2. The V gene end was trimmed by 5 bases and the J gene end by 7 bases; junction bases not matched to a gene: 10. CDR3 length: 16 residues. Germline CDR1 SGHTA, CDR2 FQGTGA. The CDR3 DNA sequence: TGTGCCAGCAGCAAGGGGACTAGCGGGGTTTTTGGGACCCAGTACTTC. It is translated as CASSKGTSGVFGTQYF.

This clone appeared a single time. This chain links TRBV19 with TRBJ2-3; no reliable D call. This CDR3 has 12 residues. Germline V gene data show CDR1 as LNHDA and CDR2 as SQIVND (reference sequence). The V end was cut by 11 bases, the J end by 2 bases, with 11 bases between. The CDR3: CAVAKLTDTQYF. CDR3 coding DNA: TGTGCCGTGGCCAAGCTCACAGATACGCAGTATTTT.

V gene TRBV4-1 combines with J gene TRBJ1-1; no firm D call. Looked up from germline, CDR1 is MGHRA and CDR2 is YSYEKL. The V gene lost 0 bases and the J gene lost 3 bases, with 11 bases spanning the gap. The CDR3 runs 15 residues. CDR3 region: CASSQDRFGYTEAFF. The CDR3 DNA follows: TGCGCCAGCAGCCAAGATCGCTTCGGATACACTGAAGCTTTCTTT.

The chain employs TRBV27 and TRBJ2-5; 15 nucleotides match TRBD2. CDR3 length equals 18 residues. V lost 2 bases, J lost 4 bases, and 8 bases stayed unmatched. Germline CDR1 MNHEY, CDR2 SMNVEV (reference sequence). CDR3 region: CASSLGLAGGPSRETQYF. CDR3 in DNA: TGTGCCAGCAGTTTAGGACTAGCGGGAGGGCCCTCTAGAGAGACCCAGTACTTC.

In DNA, the CDR3 is TGTGCCAGCAGCCCGAAGCGGGAGTGGGGAGAGACCCAGTACTTC. Residues: CASSPKREWGETQYF. The rearrangement joins TRBV5-4 to TRBJ2-5; 8 positions agree with TRBD2. The V segment lost 4 bases and the J segment 4 bases; nucleotides outside the gene matches: 9. Germline CDR1 is SGHNT and CDR2 is YYREEE (reference sequence). This CDR3 is 15 amino acids long.

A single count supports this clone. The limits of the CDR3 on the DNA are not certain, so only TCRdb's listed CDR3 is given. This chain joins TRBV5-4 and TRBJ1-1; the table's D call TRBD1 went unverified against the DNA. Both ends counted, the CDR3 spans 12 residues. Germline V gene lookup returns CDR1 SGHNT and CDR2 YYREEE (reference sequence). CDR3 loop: CASSFLWTEAFF.

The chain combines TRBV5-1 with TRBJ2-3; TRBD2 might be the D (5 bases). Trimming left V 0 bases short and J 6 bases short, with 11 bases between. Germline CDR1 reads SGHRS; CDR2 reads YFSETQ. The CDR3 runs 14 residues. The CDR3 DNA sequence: TGCGCCAGCAGCTTGGACGCGCGCGGGGATACGCAGTATTTT. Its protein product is CASSLDARGDTQYF. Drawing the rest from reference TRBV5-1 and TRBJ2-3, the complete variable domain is KAGVTQTPRYLIKTRGQQVTLSCSPISGHRSVSWYQQTPGQGLQFLFEYFSETQRNKGNFPGRFSGRQFSNSRSEMNVSTLELGDSALYLCASSLDARGDTQYFGPGTRLTVL.

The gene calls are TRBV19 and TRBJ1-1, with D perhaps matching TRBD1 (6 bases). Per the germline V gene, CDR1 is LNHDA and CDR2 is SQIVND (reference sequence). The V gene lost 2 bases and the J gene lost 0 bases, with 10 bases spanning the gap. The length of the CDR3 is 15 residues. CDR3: CASSIQGSVNTEAFF. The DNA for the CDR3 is TGTGCCAGTAGTATACAGGGGTCGGTGAACACTGAAGCTTTCTTT.

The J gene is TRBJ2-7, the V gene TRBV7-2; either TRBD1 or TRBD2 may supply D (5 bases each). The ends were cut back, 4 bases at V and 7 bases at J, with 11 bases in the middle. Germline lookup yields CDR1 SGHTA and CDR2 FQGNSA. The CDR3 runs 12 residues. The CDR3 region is CASSWIGAEQYF. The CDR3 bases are TGTGCCAGCAGCTGGATCGGGGCAGAGCAGTACTTC.

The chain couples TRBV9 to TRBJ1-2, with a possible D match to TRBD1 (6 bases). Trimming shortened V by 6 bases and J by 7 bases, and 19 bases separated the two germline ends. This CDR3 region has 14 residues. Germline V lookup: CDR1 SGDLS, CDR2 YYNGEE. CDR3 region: CASTVDGGAGGYTF. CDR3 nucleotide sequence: TGTGCCAGCACCGTCGACGGGGGCGCGGGTGGCTACACCTTC.

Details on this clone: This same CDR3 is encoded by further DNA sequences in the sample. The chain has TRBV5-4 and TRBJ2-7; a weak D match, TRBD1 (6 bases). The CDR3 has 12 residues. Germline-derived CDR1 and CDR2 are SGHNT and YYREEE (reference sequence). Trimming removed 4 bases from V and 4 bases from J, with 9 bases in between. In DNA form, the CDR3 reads TGTGCCAGCAGCCTGGACAGATACGAGCAGTACTTC. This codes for CASSLDRYEQYF.

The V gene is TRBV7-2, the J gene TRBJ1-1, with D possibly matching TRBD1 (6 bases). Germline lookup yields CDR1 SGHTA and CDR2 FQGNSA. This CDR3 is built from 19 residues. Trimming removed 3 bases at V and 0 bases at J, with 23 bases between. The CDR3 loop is CASSFKAGRGAGMNTEAFF. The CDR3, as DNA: TGTGCCAGCAGCTTCAAGGCCGGAAGGGGGGCAGGAATGAACACTGAAGCTTTCTTT.

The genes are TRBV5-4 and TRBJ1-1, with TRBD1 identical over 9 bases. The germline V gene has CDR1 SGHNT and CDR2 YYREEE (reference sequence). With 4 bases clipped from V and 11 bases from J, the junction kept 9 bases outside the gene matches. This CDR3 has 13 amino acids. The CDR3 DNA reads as TGTGCCAGCAGCGATGGGACAGGGAGAGGTGCTTTCTTT. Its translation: CASSDGTGRGAFF.

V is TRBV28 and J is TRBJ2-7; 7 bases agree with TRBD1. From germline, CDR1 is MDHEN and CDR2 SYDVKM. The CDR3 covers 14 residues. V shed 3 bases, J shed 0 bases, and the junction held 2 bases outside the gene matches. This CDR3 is CASSFRTGSYEQYF. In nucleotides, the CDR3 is TGTGCCAGCAGTTTTAGGACAGGCTCCTACGAGCAGTACTTC.

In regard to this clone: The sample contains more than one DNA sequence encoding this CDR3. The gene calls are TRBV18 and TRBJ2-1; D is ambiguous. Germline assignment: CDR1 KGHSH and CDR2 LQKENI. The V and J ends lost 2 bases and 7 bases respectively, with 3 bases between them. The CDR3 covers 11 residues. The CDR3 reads CASSPVNEQFF. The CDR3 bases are TGTGCCAGCTCACCAGTGAATGAGCAGTTCTTC.

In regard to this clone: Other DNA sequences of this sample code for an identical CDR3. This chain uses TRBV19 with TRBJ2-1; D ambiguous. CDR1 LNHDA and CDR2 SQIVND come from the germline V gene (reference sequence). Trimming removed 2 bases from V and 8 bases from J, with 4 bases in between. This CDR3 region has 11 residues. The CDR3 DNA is TGTGCCAGTAGTATAAGGTATGAGCAGTTCTTC. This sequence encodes CASSIRYEQFF.

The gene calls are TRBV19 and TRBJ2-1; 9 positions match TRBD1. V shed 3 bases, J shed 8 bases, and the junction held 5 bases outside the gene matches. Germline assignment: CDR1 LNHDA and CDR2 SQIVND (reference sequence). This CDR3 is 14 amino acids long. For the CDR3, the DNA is TGTGCCAGTAGTATCGGTGGACAGGGGTATGAGCAGTTCTTC. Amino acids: CASSIGGQGYEQFF.

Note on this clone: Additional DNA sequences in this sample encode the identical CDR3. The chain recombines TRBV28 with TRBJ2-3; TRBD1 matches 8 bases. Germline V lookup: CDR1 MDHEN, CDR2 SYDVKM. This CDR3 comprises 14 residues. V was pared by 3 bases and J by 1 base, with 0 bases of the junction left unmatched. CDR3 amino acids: CASSFRGRTDTQYF. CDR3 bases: TGTGCCAGCAGTTTCAGGGGGCGCACAGATACGCAGTATTTT.

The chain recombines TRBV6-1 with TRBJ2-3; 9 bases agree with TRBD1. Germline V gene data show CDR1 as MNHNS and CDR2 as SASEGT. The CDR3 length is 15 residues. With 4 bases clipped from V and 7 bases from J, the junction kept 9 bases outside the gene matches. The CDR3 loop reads CASSGPGQGVNTQYF. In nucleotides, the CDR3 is TGTGCCAGCAGTGGCCCGGGACAGGGTGTGAATACGCAGTATTTT.

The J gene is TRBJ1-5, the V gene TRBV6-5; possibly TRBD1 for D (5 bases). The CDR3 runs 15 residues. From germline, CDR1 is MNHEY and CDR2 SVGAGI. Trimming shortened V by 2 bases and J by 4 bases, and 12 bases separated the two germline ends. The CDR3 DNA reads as TGTGCCAGCAGTTACACTGGGACCGCAAATCAGCCCCAGCATTTT. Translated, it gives CASSYTGTANQPQHF.

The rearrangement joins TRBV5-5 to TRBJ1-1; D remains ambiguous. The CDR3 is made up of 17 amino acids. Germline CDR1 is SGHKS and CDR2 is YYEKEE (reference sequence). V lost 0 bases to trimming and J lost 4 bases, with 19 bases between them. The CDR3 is CASSLVTAATLATEAFF. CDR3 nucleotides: TGTGCCAGCAGCTTGGTCACAGCCGCCACCCTTGCCACTGAAGCTTTCTTT.

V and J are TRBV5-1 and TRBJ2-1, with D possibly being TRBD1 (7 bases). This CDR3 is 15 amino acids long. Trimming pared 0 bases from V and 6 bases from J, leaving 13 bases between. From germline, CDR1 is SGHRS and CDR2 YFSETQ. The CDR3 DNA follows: TGCGCCAGCAGCTTGGGACAGGGAGGAGGCAATGAGCAGTTCTTC. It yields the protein CASSLGQGGGNEQFF. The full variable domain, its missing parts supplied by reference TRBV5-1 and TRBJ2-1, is KAGVTQTPRYLIKTRGQQVTLSCSPISGHRSVSWYQQTPGQGLQFLFEYFSETQRNKGNFPGRFSGRQFSNSRSEMNVSTLELGDSALYLCASSLGQGGGNEQFFGPGTRLTVL.

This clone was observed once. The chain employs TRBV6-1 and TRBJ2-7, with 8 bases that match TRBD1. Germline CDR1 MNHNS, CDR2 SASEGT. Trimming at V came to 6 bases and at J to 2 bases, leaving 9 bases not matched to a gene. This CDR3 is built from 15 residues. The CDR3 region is CASSATGAQTYEQYF. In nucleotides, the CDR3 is TGTGCCAGCAGCGCGACAGGGGCACAAACCTACGAGCAGTACTTC.